This T cell receptor beta chain was observed in a study of blood T cell repertoires in COVID-19. Assay: immunoSEQ multiplex PCR; the TCRdb copy retains only in-frame clones and omits some. The sample has over 200,000 clones; 70% to 90% are singletons. The V segment lost 1 base and the J segment 9 bases; nucleotides outside the gene matches: 11. The CDR3 has 16 amino acids. CDR1 and CDR2 from the germline V gene are WNHNN and SYGVQD (reference sequence). This chain links TRBV10-1 with TRBJ2-1; 8 nucleotides agree with TRBD2. This TCR derives from a man aged 25 to 40 who had recovered from COVID-19. Material for sequencing was PBMCs or T cells enriched from blood (not recorded which). CDR3 coding DNA: TGCGCCAGCAGTGAGTACACAACCGGGACTAGAACTGAGCAGTTCTTC. Its translation is CASSEYTTGTRTEQFF.